These 29 T cell receptor beta chains were sequenced from one sample in a study of OX40 agonist ivuxolimab in advanced cancers. Assay: immunoSEQ multiplex PCR; the TCRdb copy retains only in-frame clones and omits some. Among about 70,000 clones listed, about 91% were seen once. The source was CD4+ or CD8+ T cells sorted from blood, collected in a trial of the OX40 agonist ivuxolimab. These receptors were collected from an adult with an advanced solid tumor such as melanoma, head and neck, liver or kidney cancer.

The J gene is TRBJ2-6, the V gene TRBV18; D is ambiguous. V was clipped by 2 bases and J by 1 base, with 3 bases between them. This CDR3 region has 14 residues. The germline gives CDR1 KGHSH, CDR2 LQKENI. CDR3 sequence reads: CASSPGSGANVLTF. The CDR3 nucleotides read TGTGCCAGCTCACCAGGATCTGGGGCCAACGTCCTGACTTTC. The full variable domain, rest sourced from reference TRBV18 and TRBJ2-6, is NAGVMQNPRHLVRRRGQEARLRCSPMKGHSHVYWYRQLPEEGLKFMVYLQKENIIDESGMPKERFSAEFPKEGPSILRIQQVVRGDSAAYFCASSPGSGANVLTFGAGSRLTVL.

The chain is built from TRBV30 and TRBJ1-4; TRBD1 matches at 7 bases. The CDR3 is 15 residues long. Germline-derived CDR1 and CDR2 are GTSNPN and SVGIG (reference sequence). V was pared by 1 base and J by 5 bases, with 7 bases of the junction left unmatched. The CDR3: CAWSARQGVNEKLFF. DNA of the CDR3: TGTGCCTGGAGTGCCAGACAGGGAGTGAATGAAAAACTGTTTTTT.

The V and J genes are TRBV2 and TRBJ2-3, with 8 positions matching TRBD1. CDR3 length equals 14 residues. The V gene end was trimmed by 3 bases and the J gene end by 9 bases; junction bases not matched to a gene: 8. From germline, CDR1 is SNHLY and CDR2 FYNNEI. In DNA, the CDR3 is TGTGCCAGCAGTGAGGACAGGGTAAAGGGGACGCAGTATTTT. Residues: CASSEDRVKGTQYF.

This chain uses TRBV30 with TRBJ1-2; perhaps TRBD1 as D (5 bases). This CDR3 spans 13 amino acids. V was cut by 5 bases and J by 8 bases, with 18 bases left in between. Germline CDR1 reads GTSNPN; CDR2 reads SVGIG (reference sequence). The chain's CDR3 is CAWDGLGGVGYTF. CDR3 nucleotides: TGTGCCTGGGACGGTCTCGGGGGGGTGGGCTACACCTTC.

V gene TRBV18 combines with J gene TRBJ1-1, with D unresolved. V lost 3 bases and J lost 0, with 11 bases in between. CDR1 KGHSH and CDR2 LQKENI come from the germline V gene. This CDR3 comprises 15 residues. The CDR3 sequence is CASSPEGGLNTEAFF. The CDR3 DNA sequence: TGTGCCAGCTCACCCGAGGGAGGGTTGAACACTGAAGCTTTCTTT.

The count of this clone is one. This sequence joins TRBV11-2 and TRBJ2-5, with 10 bases lining up with TRBD2. Germline CDR1 is SGHAT and CDR2 is FQNNGV. The CDR3 has 15 amino acids. V shed 4 bases, J shed 2 bases, and the junction held 4 bases outside the gene matches. The CDR3 nucleotides read TGTGCCAGCAGCTCGGGACTAGCGATTCAAGAGACCCAGTACTTC. It specifies CASSSGLAIQETQYF.

In its sample, this clone was seen once. Additional DNA sequences in this sample encode the identical CDR3. The chain is built from TRBV28 and TRBJ1-2; 7 nucleotides agree with TRBD1. CDR3 length: 13 residues. After removal of 3 bases from V and 2 bases from J, the junction contained 0 bases not matched to a gene. CDR1 is MDHEN and CDR2 is SYDVKM in the germline V gene. The CDR3 loop reads CASSLTGNYGYTF. DNA for the CDR3: TGTGCCAGCAGTTTGACAGGGAACTATGGCTACACCTTC.

The genes are TRBV18 and TRBJ2-7; D not certain. The CDR3 runs to 16 residues. Trimming shortened V by 2 bases and J by 4 bases, and 18 bases separated the two germline ends. Per the germline V gene, CDR1 is KGHSH and CDR2 is LQKENI. The CDR3 loop reads CASSPIEQVVAYEQYF. CDR3 DNA sequence: TGTGCCAGCTCACCAATCGAGCAGGTCGTCGCTTACGAGCAGTACTTC.

The chain uses TRBV6-5 and TRBJ1-1; D gene unclear. Trimming took off 2 bases at V and 4 bases at J, with 17 bases between the two ends. CDR1 is MNHEY and CDR2 is SVGAGI in the germline V gene. The CDR3 has 16 residues. DNA for the CDR3: TGTGCCAGCAGTTACGGGGTGGGTCCGGTAGGCACTGAAGCTTTCTTT. This encodes CASSYGVGPVGTEAFF.

The chain uses TRBV29-1 and TRBJ2-2; tentative D call: TRBD2 (7 bases). This CDR3 region has 14 residues. With 7 bases removed from V and 1 base from J, the gap between germline ends came to 13 bases. Germline CDR1 reads SQVTM; CDR2 reads ANQGSEA. The CDR3 here is CSGGGGRNTGELFF. CDR3 nucleotides: TGCAGCGGGGGCGGGGGCCGGAACACCGGGGAGCTGTTTTTT.

The chain has TRBV9 and TRBJ1-3; 7 bases align to TRBD1. This CDR3 comprises 15 residues. The V segment lost 0 bases and the J segment 3 bases; nucleotides outside the gene matches: 3. CDR1 is SGDLS and CDR2 is YYNGEE in the germline V gene. In DNA, the CDR3 is TGTGCCAGCAGCGTAGAGGGGGCAGGTGGAAACACCATATATTTT. Its protein is CASSVEGAGGNTIYF.

CDR3 in DNA: TGTGCCAGCACTCGAAGAGGGACAGGGGAAGAGCAGTACTTC. It translates to CASTRRGTGEEQYF. This chain uses TRBV2 with TRBJ2-7; 10 bases are a match to TRBD1. CDR1 is SNHLY and CDR2 is FYNNEI in the germline V gene. The ends lost 7 bases at V and 7 bases at J; junction bases unmatched: 10. This CDR3 comprises 14 residues.

The chain carries TRBV6-1 and TRBJ2-3, with 10 bases lining up with TRBD2. V lost 1 base, J lost 3 bases, and 7 bases stayed unmatched. Germline lookup yields CDR1 MNHNS and CDR2 SASEGT. The CDR3 covers 17 residues. CDR3 sequence reads: CASSEGRAGGNTDTQYF. The CDR3 DNA is TGTGCCAGCAGTGAAGGACGAGCGGGAGGGAATACAGATACGCAGTATTTT.

This chain links TRBV10-3 with TRBJ2-7, with 11 bases matching TRBD2. The germline CDR1 and CDR2 sequences are ENHRY and SYGVKD. Trimming at V came to 0 bases and at J to 1 base, leaving 5 bases not matched to a gene. This CDR3 comprises 17 residues. CDR3 sequence (DNA): TGTGCCATCAGTGAGTCGGGGGGGACTAGCGGATCCTACGAGCAGTACTTC. Residues: CAISESGGTSGSYEQYF.

This clone has only a few counts. The chain joins TRBV7-8 to TRBJ2-1; 7 nucleotides line up with TRBD2. CDR1 and CDR2 (germline): SGHVS, FQNEAQ. Unmatched junction bases numbered 19, after V lost 5 bases and J lost 6 bases. This CDR3 contains 18 residues. The CDR3 region is CASSLPRRVAGVGNEQFF. The CDR3 DNA reads TGTGCCAGCAGCCTCCCCCGTAGGGTGGCGGGAGTAGGCAATGAGCAGTTCTTC.

The count of this clone is one. V gene TRBV2 combines with J gene TRBJ2-1, with D unresolved. This CDR3 spans 13 amino acids. V dropped 6 bases and J dropped 3 bases, with 9 bases sitting between them. CDR1 and CDR2 (germline): SNHLY, FYNNEI. The CDR3 sequence: CASRNSDYNEQFF. The CDR3 DNA reads TGTGCCAGCAGGAACTCAGACTACAATGAGCAGTTCTTC.

V and J are TRBV11-2 and TRBJ1-1; tentative D call: TRBD1 (6 bases). V lost 5 bases and J 4 bases, leaving 17 bases between the germline ends. The CDR3 consists of 15 residues. Germline-derived CDR1 and CDR2 are SGHAT and FQNNGV. As DNA, the CDR3 is TGTGCCAGCAGCGACCGCCGGGACAAGTCCACTGAAGCTTTCTTT. Translated, it gives CASSDRRDKSTEAFF.

The chain links TRBV7-9 to TRBJ2-7; tentatively, D is TRBD1 or TRBD2 (6 bases each). The CDR3 has 17 amino acids. Germline V CDR1 and CDR2: SEHNR, FQNEAQ (reference sequence). The ends were cut back, 6 bases at V and 3 bases at J, with 24 bases in the middle. This chain's CDR3 is CASSSQVMWGAHYEQYF. In DNA form, the CDR3 reads TGTGCCAGCAGTTCCCAGGTTATGTGGGGGGCCCACTACGAGCAGTACTTC.

As regards this clone: Other DNA sequences within the sample encode an identical CDR3. V gene TRBV27 combines with J gene TRBJ1-1; D remains unclear. Germline V lookup: CDR1 MNHEY, CDR2 SMNVEV (reference sequence). Trimming removed 1 base at V and 0 bases at J, with 6 bases between. This CDR3 has 14 residues. DNA for the CDR3: TGTGCCAGCAGTTTATGGCCGCTGAACACTGAAGCTTTCTTT. It specifies CASSLWPLNTEAFF.

The J gene is TRBJ1-2, the V gene TRBV28; D perhaps matches TRBD1 (5 bases). Looked up from germline, CDR1 is MDHEN and CDR2 is SYDVKM. The CDR3 runs to 15 residues. Deletions cut 5 bases from V and 3 bases from J, with 16 bases between. CDR3 in DNA: TGTGCCAGCAGTCCGACCGACAGACTATACTATGGCTACACCTTC. Its translation: CASSPTDRLYYGYTF.

This chain links TRBV10-2 with TRBJ2-7; 11 bases match TRBD1. Germline CDR1 WSHSY, CDR2 SAAADI. This CDR3 comprises 14 residues. With V trimmed by 5 bases and J by 6 bases, 6 bases remained unmatched. The CDR3: CASSRGQGAVEQYF. The CDR3, as DNA: TGCGCCAGCAGTCGCGGACAGGGGGCGGTCGAGCAGTACTTC.

The J gene is TRBJ1-3, the V gene TRBV7-9; no clear D gene. Deletions cut 4 bases from V and 1 base from J, with 8 bases between. The CDR3 covers 14 residues. In germline, CDR1 is SEHNR, CDR2 FQNEAQ (reference sequence). CDR3 region: CASSSRVSGNTIYF. In DNA form, the CDR3 reads TGTGCCAGCAGCTCAAGGGTTTCTGGAAACACCATATATTTT.

The chain's CDR3 is CASGLVPLGGKGTGELFF. Written as DNA, the CDR3 is TGTGCTAGTGGTTTGGTACCTCTTGGCGGGAAGGGCACCGGGGAGCTGTTTTTT. The chain links TRBV12-5 to TRBJ2-2; tentatively, D is TRBD2 (6 bases). Trimming removed 0 bases from V and 4 bases from J, with 18 bases in between. The CDR3 covers 18 residues. Germline-derived CDR1 and CDR2 are LGHNT and FRNRAP.

The chain carries TRBV15 and TRBJ2-5, with D unresolved. Germline V gives CDR1 LNHNV, CDR2 YYDKDF (reference sequence). This CDR3 is 14 amino acids long. Trimming cost V 1 base and J 1 base, with 7 bases left between them. CDR3 nucleotide sequence: TGTGCCACCAGCAGAGGGGCCGGCCAAGAGACCCAGTACTTC. This encodes CATSRGAGQETQYF.

V and J are TRBV28 and TRBJ1-1, with a weak D call TRBD1 (6 bases). The CDR3 is 12 amino acids. The ends were cut back, 3 bases at V and 7 bases at J, with 9 bases in the middle. Germline lookup yields CDR1 MDHEN and CDR2 SYDVKM. The DNA of the CDR3 is TGTGCCAGCAGTTTGTCCAGGGGTGAAGCTTTCTTT. This gives the protein CASSLSRGEAFF.

This chain links TRBV7-9 with TRBJ1-6; weak D call: TRBD1 (5 bases). In germline, CDR1 is SEHNR, CDR2 FQNEAQ (reference sequence). The CDR3 extends over 14 amino acids. V shed 4 bases and J shed 7 bases, with 11 bases lying between them. CDR3 DNA: TGTGCCAGCAGCTCGACAGTTACCAATTCACCCCTCCACTTT. As protein: CASSSTVTNSPLHF.

Worth noting for this clone: The identical CDR3 is also encoded by other nucleotide sequences in the sample. The chain joins TRBV7-9 to TRBJ2-3; 7 bases line up with TRBD1. Germline CDR1 reads SEHNR; CDR2 reads FQNEAQ (reference sequence). The length of the CDR3 is 14 residues. J was trimmed by 3 bases and V by 3 bases; bases with no gene match: 3. As DNA, the CDR3 is TGTGCCAGCAGCTTGGGACAGAGTACAGATACGCAGTATTTT. Its translation is CASSLGQSTDTQYF. Variable domain in full (rest from reference TRBV7-9 and TRBJ2-3): DTGVSQNPRHKITKRGQNVTFRCDPISEHNRLYWYRQTLGQGPEFLTYFQNEAQLEKSRLLSDRFSAERPKGSFSTLEIQRTEQGDSAMYLCASSLGQSTDTQYFGPGTRLTVL.

J is TRBJ2-5 and V is TRBV25-1; 10 nucleotides align to TRBD2. The CDR3 contains 17 residues. Germline V gene data show CDR1 as MGHDK and CDR2 as SYGVNS. With 3 bases clipped from V and 0 bases from J, the junction kept 7 bases outside the gene matches. The DNA of the CDR3 is TGTGCCAGCAGTGATGAATCACTAGCGGGATACCAAGAGACCCAGTACTTC. This encodes CASSDESLAGYQETQYF.

The V and J genes are TRBV5-8 and TRBJ2-2; no firm D call. Germline V gene sequence: CDR1 SGHTS, CDR2 YDEGEE. The CDR3 spans 16 residues. The V gene lost 4 bases and the J gene lost 5 bases, with 18 bases spanning the gap. As DNA, the CDR3 is TGTGCCAGCAGCCAGCGCGGCAGGAGTGGGACCGGGGAGCTGTTTTTT. It translates to CASSQRGRSGTGELFF.